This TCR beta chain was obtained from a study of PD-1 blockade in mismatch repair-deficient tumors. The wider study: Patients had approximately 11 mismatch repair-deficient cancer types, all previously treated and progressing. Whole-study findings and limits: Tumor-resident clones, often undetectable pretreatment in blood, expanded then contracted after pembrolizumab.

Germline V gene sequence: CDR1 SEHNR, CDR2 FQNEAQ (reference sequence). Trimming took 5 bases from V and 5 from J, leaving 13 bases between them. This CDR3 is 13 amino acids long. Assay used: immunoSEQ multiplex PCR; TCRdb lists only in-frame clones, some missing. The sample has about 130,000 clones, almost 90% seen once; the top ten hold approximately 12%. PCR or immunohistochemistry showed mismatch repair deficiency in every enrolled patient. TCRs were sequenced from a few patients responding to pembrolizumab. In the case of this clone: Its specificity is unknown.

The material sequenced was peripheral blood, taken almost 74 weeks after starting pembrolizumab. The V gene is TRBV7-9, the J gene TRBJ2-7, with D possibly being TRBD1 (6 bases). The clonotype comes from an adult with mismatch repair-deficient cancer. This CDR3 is CASSPRTGHEQYF. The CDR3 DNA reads TGTGCCAGCAGCCCGCGAACAGGGCACGAGCAGTACTTC.